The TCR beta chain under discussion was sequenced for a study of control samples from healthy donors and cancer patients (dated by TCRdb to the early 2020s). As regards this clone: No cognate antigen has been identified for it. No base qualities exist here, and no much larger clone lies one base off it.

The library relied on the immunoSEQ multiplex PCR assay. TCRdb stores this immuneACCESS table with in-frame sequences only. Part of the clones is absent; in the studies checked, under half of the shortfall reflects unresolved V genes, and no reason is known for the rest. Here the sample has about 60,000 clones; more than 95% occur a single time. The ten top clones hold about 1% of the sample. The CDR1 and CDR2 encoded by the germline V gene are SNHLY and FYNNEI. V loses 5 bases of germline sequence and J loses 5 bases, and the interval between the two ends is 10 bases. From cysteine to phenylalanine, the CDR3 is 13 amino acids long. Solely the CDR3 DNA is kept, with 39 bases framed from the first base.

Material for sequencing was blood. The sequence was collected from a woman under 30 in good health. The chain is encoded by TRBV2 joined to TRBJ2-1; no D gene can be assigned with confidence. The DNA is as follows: TGTGCCAGCAGTTCCTATCATAACAATGAGCAGTTCTTC. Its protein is CASSSYHNNEQFF.